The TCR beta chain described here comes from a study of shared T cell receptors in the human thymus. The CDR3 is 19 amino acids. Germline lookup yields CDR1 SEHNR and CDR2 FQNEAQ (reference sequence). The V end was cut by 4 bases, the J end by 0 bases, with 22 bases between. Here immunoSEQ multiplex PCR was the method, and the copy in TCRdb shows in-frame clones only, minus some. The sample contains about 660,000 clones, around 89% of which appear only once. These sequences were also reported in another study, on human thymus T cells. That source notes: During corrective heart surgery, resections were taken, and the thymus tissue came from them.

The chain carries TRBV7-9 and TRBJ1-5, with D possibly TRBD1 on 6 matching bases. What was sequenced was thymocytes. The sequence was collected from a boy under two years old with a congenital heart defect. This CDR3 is CASSSGNETGRDSNQPQHF. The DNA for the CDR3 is TGTGCCAGCAGCTCAGGAAACGAGACAGGTCGGGATAGCAATCAGCCCCAGCATTTT.